This T cell receptor beta chain was obtained from a study of cytomegalovirus exposure and HLA in healthy donors. Study-level information: The same platform as the roughly 670 first-cohort repertoires was used for the 130 or so validation repertoires, a later analysis reported. The study, taken as a whole, reports: Reported results showed that the classifier diagnosed cytomegalovirus status with high specificity and sensitivity.

Data came from immunoSEQ multiplex PCR; TCRdb stores just in-frame clones and leaves some out. The sample includes approximately 300,000 clones, roughly 85% of them seen just once. V was shortened by 1 base and J by 1 base, with 8 bases between the two germline ends. CDR1 MNHNS and CDR2 SASEGT come from the germline V gene. The CDR3 contains 16 residues. Concerning this clone: Its antigen is unidentified.

The V call is TRBV6-1, the J call TRBJ2-6; D ambiguous. This clonotype was obtained from a woman under 30 in good health and CMV-seronegative. The sequenced material came from PBMCs. The DNA for the CDR3 is TGTGCCAGCAGTGAAGGGGCTCTTTCTGGGGCCAACGTCCTGACTTTC. Translating gives CASSEGALSGANVLTF.